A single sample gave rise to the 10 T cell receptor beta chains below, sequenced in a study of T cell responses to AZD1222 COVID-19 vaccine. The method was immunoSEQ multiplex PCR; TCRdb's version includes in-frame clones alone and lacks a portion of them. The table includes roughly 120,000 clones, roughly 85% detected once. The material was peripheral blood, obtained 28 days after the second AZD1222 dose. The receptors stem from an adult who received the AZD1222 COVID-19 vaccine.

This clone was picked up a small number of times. CDR3 protein: CAGRTGYGGNQPQHF. The CDR3 bases are TGTGCCGGAAGGACAGGGTATGGGGGCAATCAGCCCCAGCATTTT. The chain joins TRBV6-5 to TRBJ1-5; 8 bases agree with TRBD1. The length of the CDR3 is 15 residues. The V gene end was trimmed by 11 bases and the J gene end by 2 bases; junction bases not matched to a gene: 11. Germline CDR1 reads MNHEY; CDR2 reads SVGAGI.

The CDR3 sequence is CATRKNTEAFF. DNA of the CDR3: TGTGCCACCCGGAAGAACACTGAAGCTTTCTTT. This chain links TRBV24-1 with TRBJ1-1; D remains unclear. Germline-derived CDR1 and CDR2 are KGHDR and SFDVKD. V dropped 9 bases and J dropped 1 base, with 5 bases sitting between them. CDR3 length: 11 residues.

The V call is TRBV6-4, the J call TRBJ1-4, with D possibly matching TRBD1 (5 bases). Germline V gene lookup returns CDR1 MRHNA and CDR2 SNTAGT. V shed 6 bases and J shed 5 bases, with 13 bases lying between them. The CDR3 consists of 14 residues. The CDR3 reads CASRGPRKNEKLFF. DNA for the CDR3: TGTGCCAGCAGGGGACCCAGAAAAAATGAAAAACTGTTTTTT.

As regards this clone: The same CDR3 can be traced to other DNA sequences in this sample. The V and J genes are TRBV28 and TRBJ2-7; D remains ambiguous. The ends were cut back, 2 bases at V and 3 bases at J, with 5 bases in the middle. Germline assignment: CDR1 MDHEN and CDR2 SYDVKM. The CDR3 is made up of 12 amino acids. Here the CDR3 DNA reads TGTGCCAGCAGTTTAGGGGACTACGAGCAGTACTTC. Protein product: CASSLGDYEQYF.

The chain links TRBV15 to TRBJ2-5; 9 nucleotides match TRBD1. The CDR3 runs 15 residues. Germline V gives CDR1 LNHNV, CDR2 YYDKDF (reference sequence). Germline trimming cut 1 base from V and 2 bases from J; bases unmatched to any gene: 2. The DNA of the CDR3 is TGTGCCACCAGCAGAGGGGGACAGGGACAAGAGACCCAGTACTTC. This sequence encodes CATSRGGQGQETQYF.

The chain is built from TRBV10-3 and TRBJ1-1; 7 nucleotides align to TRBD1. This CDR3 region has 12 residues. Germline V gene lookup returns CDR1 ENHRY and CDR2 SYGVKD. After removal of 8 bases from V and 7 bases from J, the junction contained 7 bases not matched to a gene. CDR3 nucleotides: TGTGCCATCGCAGGGGGGGGTCATGAAGCTTTCTTT. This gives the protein CAIAGGGHEAFF.

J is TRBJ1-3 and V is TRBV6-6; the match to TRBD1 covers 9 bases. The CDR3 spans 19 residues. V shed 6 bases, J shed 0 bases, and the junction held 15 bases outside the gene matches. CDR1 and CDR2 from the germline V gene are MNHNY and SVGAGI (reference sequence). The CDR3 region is CASSRLRDRASLSGNTIYF. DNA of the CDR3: TGTGCCAGCAGCCGATTACGGGACAGGGCCTCCCTCTCTGGAAACACCATATATTTT.

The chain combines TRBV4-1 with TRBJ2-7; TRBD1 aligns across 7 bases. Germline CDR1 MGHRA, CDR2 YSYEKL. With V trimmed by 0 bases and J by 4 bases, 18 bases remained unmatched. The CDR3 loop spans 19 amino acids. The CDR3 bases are TGCGCCAGCAGCCAAGATCAAGGGACAGTACGGGAAACCGGGTACGAGCAGTACTTC. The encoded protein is CASSQDQGTVRETGYEQYF.

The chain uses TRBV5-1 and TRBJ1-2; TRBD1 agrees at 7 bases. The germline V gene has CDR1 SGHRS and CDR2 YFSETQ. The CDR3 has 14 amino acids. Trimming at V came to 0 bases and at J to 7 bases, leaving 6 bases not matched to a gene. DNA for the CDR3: TGCGCCAGCAGCTTGGCGACAGGGACTCCTGGCTACACCTTC. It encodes CASSLATGTPGYTF.

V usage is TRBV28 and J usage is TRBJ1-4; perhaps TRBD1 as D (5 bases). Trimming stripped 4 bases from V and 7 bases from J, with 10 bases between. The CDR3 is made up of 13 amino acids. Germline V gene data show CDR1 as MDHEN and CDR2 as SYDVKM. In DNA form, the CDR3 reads TGTGCCAGCAGTTCTGACAGTCCTGAAAAACTGTTTTTT. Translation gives CASSSDSPEKLFF.